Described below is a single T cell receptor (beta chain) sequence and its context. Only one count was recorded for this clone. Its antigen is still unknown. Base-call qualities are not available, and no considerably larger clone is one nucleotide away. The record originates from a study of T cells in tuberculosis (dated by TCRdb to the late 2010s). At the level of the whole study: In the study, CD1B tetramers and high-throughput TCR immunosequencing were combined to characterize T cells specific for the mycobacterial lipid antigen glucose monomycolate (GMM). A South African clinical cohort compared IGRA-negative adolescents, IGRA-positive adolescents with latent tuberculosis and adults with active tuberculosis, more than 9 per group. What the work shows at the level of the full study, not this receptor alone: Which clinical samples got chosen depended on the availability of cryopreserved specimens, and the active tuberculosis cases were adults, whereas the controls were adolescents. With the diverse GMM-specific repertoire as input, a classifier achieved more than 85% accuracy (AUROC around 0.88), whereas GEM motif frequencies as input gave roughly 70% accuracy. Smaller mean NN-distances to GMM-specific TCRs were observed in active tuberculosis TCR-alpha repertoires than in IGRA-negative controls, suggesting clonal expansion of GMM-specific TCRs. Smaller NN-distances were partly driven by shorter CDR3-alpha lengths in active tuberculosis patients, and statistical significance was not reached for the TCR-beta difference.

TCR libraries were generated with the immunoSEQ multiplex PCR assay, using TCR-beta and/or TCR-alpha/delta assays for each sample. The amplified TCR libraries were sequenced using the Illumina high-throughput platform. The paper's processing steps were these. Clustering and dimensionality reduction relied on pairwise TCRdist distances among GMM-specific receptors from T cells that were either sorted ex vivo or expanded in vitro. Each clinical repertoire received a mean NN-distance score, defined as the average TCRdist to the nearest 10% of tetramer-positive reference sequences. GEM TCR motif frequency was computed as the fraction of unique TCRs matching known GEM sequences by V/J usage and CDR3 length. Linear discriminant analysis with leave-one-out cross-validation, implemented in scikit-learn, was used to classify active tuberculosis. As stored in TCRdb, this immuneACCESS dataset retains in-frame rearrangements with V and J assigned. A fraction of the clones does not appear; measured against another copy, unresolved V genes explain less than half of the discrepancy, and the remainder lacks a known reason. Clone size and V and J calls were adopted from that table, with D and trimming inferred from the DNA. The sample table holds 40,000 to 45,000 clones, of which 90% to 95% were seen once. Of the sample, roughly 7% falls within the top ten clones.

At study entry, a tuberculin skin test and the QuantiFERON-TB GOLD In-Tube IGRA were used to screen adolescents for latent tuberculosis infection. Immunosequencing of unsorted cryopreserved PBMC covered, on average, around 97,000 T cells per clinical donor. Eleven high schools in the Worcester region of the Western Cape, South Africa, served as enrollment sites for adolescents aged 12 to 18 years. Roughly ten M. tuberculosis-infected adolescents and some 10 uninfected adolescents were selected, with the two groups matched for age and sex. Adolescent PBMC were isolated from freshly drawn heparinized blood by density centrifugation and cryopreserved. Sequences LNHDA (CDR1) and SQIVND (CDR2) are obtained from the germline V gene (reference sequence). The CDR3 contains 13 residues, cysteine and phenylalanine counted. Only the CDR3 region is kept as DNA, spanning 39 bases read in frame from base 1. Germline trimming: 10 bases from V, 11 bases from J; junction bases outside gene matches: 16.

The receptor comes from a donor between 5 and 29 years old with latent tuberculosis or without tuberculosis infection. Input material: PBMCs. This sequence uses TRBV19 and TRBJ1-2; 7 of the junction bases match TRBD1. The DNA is TGTGCCACCTACGACCGGACAGGCTTCAGGTACACCTTC. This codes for CATYDRTGFRYTF.